This T cell receptor (beta chain) was sequenced for a study of T cell repertoires and HLA-DP antigens. General observations from the study: Total CD4+ responders were stimulated by HeLa antigen-presenting cells. Against one allele, clones undetected before culture averaged approximately 36%; against the other, around 50%.

The PCR primers covered 54 TRBV and 13 TRBJ segments. Deep-resolution sequencing targeted roughly 200,000 T cell genomes in pre-culture CD4+ samples. Data came from immunoSEQ multiplex PCR; TCRdb stores just in-frame clones and leaves some out. Altogether 65,000 to 90,000 clones are present, roughly 78% being singletons, with the ten largest covering 1.6%. Unmatched junction bases numbered 5, after V lost 6 bases and J lost 0 bases. The germline gives CDR1 MNHEY, CDR2 SVGAGI. This CDR3 contains 15 residues. For this clone: Its antigen is currently unknown.

This sequence originates from a man in his 60s in good health and CMV-seronegative. The rearrangement joins TRBV6-5 to TRBJ1-1; 9 nucleotides align to TRBD1. Sequenced input: CD4+ T cells from PBMCs. The CDR3 protein is CASRRTGDLNTEAFF. CDR3 nucleotide sequence: TGTGCCAGCAGGAGGACAGGGGATCTGAACACTGAAGCTTTCTTT.